These 15 T cell receptor beta chains share one sample of origin, sequenced in a study of blood T cell repertoires in COVID-19 (dated by TCRdb to the early 2020s). The library came from the immunoSEQ multiplex PCR assay. TCRdb took this table from immuneACCESS and kept in-frame rearrangements with V and J called. Such tables lack part of the clones; where checked against another copy, unresolved V genes explain under half of the gap, and the rest is unexplained. The sample profile shows 350,000 to 450,000 clones; around nine tenths of them were found once. The ten largest clonotypes hold about 1.8% of the sample. Sequencing input: PBMCs or T cells enriched from blood (not recorded which). These receptors originate from a woman aged 25 to 39 who had recovered from COVID-19.

To note about this clone: At one end, the junction sequence differs from germline, possibly due to a read error. J is TRBJ2-7 and V is TRBV6-6, with D tentatively TRBD1 (6 bases). Germline assignment: CDR1 MNHNY and CDR2 SVGAGI (reference sequence). The length of the CDR3 is 14 residues. The CDR3 protein is CASSYWTALYEQYF. In nucleotides, the CDR3 is TGTGCCAGCAGCTACTGGACAGCGCTCTACGAGCAGTACTTC.

This clone appeared once. The CDR3 nucleotides are TGTGCCACCAGTGATTTGGATAGTGGTCACCCGGGATCCTACGAGCAGTACTTC. Protein product: CATSDLDSGHPGSYEQYF. The chain is built from TRBV24-1 and TRBJ2-7; a possible D gene is TRBD2 (5 bases). Germline values: CDR1 KGHDR, CDR2 SFDVKD. Deletions cut 0 bases from V and 1 base from J, with 18 bases between. There are 18 residues in the CDR3.

Turning to this clone: Other DNA sequences in the same sample also yield this CDR3. The chain combines TRBV6-5 with TRBJ2-7, with 9 nucleotides matching TRBD1. CDR3 length equals 13 residues. The J segment lost 4 bases and the V segment lost 6 bases, leaving 4 bases of the junction unmatched. Per the germline V gene, CDR1 is MNHEY and CDR2 is SVGAGI. CDR3 protein: CASSRDRAYEQYF. In DNA, the CDR3 is TGTGCCAGCAGCCGGGACAGGGCGTACGAGCAGTACTTC.

This clone was seen just once. The J gene is TRBJ2-5, the V gene TRBV24-1; a weak D match, TRBD1 (5 bases). With 3 bases removed from V and 2 bases from J, the gap between germline ends came to 15 bases. The CDR3 length is 16 residues. Germline values: CDR1 KGHDR, CDR2 SFDVKD. CDR3 sequence (DNA): TGTGCCACCAGTGATCCCCGTGGACACGAACAAGAGACCCAGTACTTC. Its translation is CATSDPRGHEQETQYF.

The chain joins TRBV13 to TRBJ2-7, with a tentative D call TRBD1 (6 bases). Deletions cut 1 base from V and 7 bases from J, with 17 bases between. The CDR3 runs 15 residues. Germline lookup yields CDR1 PRHDT and CDR2 FYEKMQ (reference sequence). Here the CDR3 reads CASSLVGTPAVEQYF. The CDR3 DNA sequence: TGTGCCAGCAGCTTAGTAGGGACACCAGCCGTGGAGCAGTACTTC.

The V and J genes are TRBV30 and TRBJ1-1, with a weak D call TRBD1 (5 bases). Germline V gives CDR1 GTSNPN, CDR2 SVGIG (reference sequence). V was cut by 6 bases and J by 7 bases, with 9 bases left in between. This CDR3 spans 10 amino acids. CDR3 residues: CACLRDEAFF. DNA for the CDR3: TGTGCCTGCCTCAGGGATGAAGCTTTCTTT.

The chain combines TRBV13 with TRBJ1-3; 8 nucleotides agree with TRBD1. V gave up 8 bases and J gave up 5 bases; unmatched junction bases: 8. The CDR3 has 14 amino acids. Per germline, CDR1 PRHDT and CDR2 FYEKMQ (reference sequence). Here the CDR3 DNA reads TGTGCCAGCTTAACAGGGGGTAGTAGAAACACCATATATTTT. Translating it yields CASLTGGSRNTIYF.

This chain links TRBV5-6 with TRBJ2-7, with D perhaps TRBD1 (8 bases). The germline V gene has CDR1 SGHDT and CDR2 YYEEEE. The length of the CDR3 is 15 residues. With 5 bases removed from V and 1 base from J, the gap between germline ends came to 16 bases. The chain's CDR3 is CASRGGTGLSYEQYF. Here the CDR3 DNA reads TGTGCCAGCAGGGGAGGGACAGGCCTTTCCTACGAGCAGTACTTC.

The V and J genes are TRBV5-1 and TRBJ1-1; 7 bases are shared with TRBD1. The trim removed 4 bases at V and 0 bases at J, leaving 6 bases unmatched. CDR1 and CDR2 from the germline V gene are SGHRS and YFSETQ. This CDR3 spans 15 amino acids. CDR3 coding DNA: TGCGCCAGCAGCCAAACTACAGGGGTGAACACTGAAGCTTTCTTT. Translation gives CASSQTTGVNTEAFF.

The V and J genes are TRBV4-3 and TRBJ2-2; the match to TRBD2 covers 10 bases. The CDR3 totals 17 residues. CDR1 LGHNA and CDR2 YSLEER come from the germline V gene. V trimming: 2 bases; J trimming: 6 bases; junction bases outside the gene matches: 9. CDR3 in DNA: TGCGCCAGCAGCCAATCTATACCCGGGACTAGCGCCGGGGAGCTGTTTTTT. Its protein product is CASSQSIPGTSAGELFF.

The V gene is TRBV28, the J gene TRBJ1-5; 8 bases line up with TRBD1. This CDR3 is built from 14 residues. From germline, CDR1 is MDHEN and CDR2 SYDVKM. The J segment lost 7 bases and the V segment lost 5 bases, leaving 7 bases of the junction unmatched. This CDR3 reads CASSPRTGRQPQHF. The DNA of the CDR3 is TGTGCCAGCAGTCCGAGGACAGGGAGGCAGCCCCAGCATTTT.

This clone came up a few times. DNA for the CDR3: TGTGCCAGCAGTCCTAGCAGTGCAACTAATGAAAAACTGTTTTTT. Translating gives CASSPSSATNEKLFF. J is TRBJ1-4 and V is TRBV28; D uncertain. Trimming took 5 bases from V and 0 from J, leaving 10 bases between them. CDR1 and CDR2 from the germline V gene are MDHEN and SYDVKM. CDR3 length: 15 amino acids.

CDR3 sequence reads: CASSFSGSGANVLTF. The CDR3 region has the DNA TGTGCCAGCAGTTTTAGCGGGTCTGGGGCCAACGTCCTGACTTTC. The V call is TRBV6-5, the J call TRBJ2-6, with 7 bases lining up with TRBD2. This CDR3 is 15 amino acids long. Trimming removed 4 bases from V and 1 base from J; junction bases left unmatched: 1. Germline V gene lookup returns CDR1 MNHEY and CDR2 SVGAGI.

V gene TRBV4-1 combines with J gene TRBJ1-4, with D unresolved. Trimming removed 1 base at V and 7 bases at J, with 13 bases between. Germline V gene lookup returns CDR1 MGHRA and CDR2 YSYEKL. The CDR3 contains 15 residues. The CDR3 reads CASSQVAVMAEKLFF. DNA for the CDR3: TGCGCCAGCAGCCAAGTAGCCGTAATGGCTGAAAAACTGTTTTTT.

Points on this clone: This same CDR3 is encoded by further DNA sequences in the sample. The CDR3 spells CASSLDRGNYGYTF. The CDR3 nucleotides read TGTGCCAGCAGCCTGGACAGGGGCAACTATGGCTACACCTTC. The V gene is TRBV5-4, the J gene TRBJ1-2, with 9 bases identical to TRBD1. This CDR3 has 14 amino acids. The trim removed 4 bases at V and 2 bases at J, leaving 3 bases unmatched. Looked up from germline, CDR1 is SGHNT and CDR2 is YYREEE (reference sequence). Drawing the rest from reference TRBV5-4 and TRBJ1-2, the complete variable domain is ETGVTQSPTHLIKTRGQQVTLRCSSQSGHNTVSWYQQALGQGPQFIFQYYREEENGRGNFPPRFSGLQFPNYSSELNVNALELDDSALYLCASSLDRGNYGYTFGSGTRLTVV.